Each of the 22 T cell receptor beta chains below was sequenced from the same sample in a study of T cell responses to AZD1222 COVID-19 vaccine. Sequencing used immunoSEQ multiplex PCR; TCRdb keeps in-frame clones, though not all of them. The sample holds approximately 190,000 clones, 85% to 90% seen once. The sample consisted of peripheral blood, taken on day 0 of MenACWY control vaccination. The receptors here all came from an adult in good health.

The rearrangement uses TRBV29-1 and TRBJ2-7; 7 nucleotides align to TRBD1. V was pared by 5 bases and J by 5 bases, with 6 bases of the junction left unmatched. CDR1 and CDR2 (germline): SQVTM, ANQGSEA. The CDR3 spans 12 residues. CDR3 nucleotides: TGCAGCGTTTGTAAGGGGGCTCACGAGCAGTACTTC. This codes for CSVCKGAHEQYF.

This clone was seen only a few times. The rearrangement links TRBV7-8 to TRBJ2-2; D is unclear. V lost 1 base to trimming and J lost 4 bases, with 4 bases between them. This CDR3 region has 13 residues. CDR1 is SGHVS, CDR2 FQNEAQ, per germline. The CDR3 protein is CASSLDTTGELFF. The CDR3, as DNA: TGTGCCAGCAGCTTAGACACCACCGGGGAGCTGTTTTTT.

V and J are TRBV9 and TRBJ2-2; tentatively, D is TRBD1 (6 bases). Germline V CDR1 and CDR2: SGDLS, YYNGEE. V lost 4 bases, J lost 1 base, and 17 bases lay in between. The CDR3 is made up of 17 amino acids. CDR3 in DNA: TGTGCCAGCAGCCCAGTGAGGGGGACCCTGAACACCGGGGAGCTGTTTTTT. Translation: CASSPVRGTLNTGELFF.

The rearrangement joins TRBV19 to TRBJ2-7; tentative D call: TRBD1 (5 bases). This CDR3 spans 14 amino acids. V shed 0 bases and J shed 6 bases, with 12 bases lying between them. Germline V gene data show CDR1 as LNHDA and CDR2 as SQIVND (reference sequence). This CDR3 reads CASSIDRYRGEQYF. CDR3 in DNA: TGTGCCAGTAGTATAGATCGTTATAGGGGCGAGCAGTACTTC.

Here the CDR3 DNA reads TGCGCCAGCAGCCAAGGGGGGAGCCCGAACACCGGGGAGCTGTTTTTT. This codes for CASSQGGSPNTGELFF. The chain couples TRBV4-3 to TRBJ2-2; TRBD1 or TRBD2 may be the D gene (5 bases each). Trimming took 1 base from V and 0 from J, leaving 9 bases between them. CDR1 LGHNA and CDR2 YSLEER come from the germline V gene. The length of the CDR3 is 16 residues.

This chain links TRBV30 with TRBJ2-1; 8 bases align to TRBD2. The length of the CDR3 is 15 residues. Trimming cost V 2 bases and J 4 bases; bases outside gene matches: 7. Germline V gene data show CDR1 as GTSNPN and CDR2 as SVGIG (reference sequence). The CDR3 here is CAWSRGSGVYNEQFF. CDR3 bases: TGTGCCTGGAGTAGGGGTAGCGGGGTATACAATGAGCAGTTCTTC.

The CDR3 reads CASTLGTGGNGYTF. The CDR3 region has the DNA TGTGCCAGCACTTTGGGGACAGGGGGAAACGGCTACACCTTC. This sequence joins TRBV28 and TRBJ1-2; 11 bases map to TRBD1. Trimming cost V 7 bases and J 8 bases; bases outside gene matches: 9. This CDR3 is 14 amino acids long. Germline V gene sequence: CDR1 MDHEN, CDR2 SYDVKM.

The rearrangement joins TRBV7-2 to TRBJ1-1; D is perhaps TRBD1 (5 bases). V shed 8 bases and J shed 5 bases, with 15 bases lying between them. From germline, CDR1 is SGHTA and CDR2 FQGNSA. This CDR3 has 13 residues. The DNA for the CDR3 is TGTGCCAGCCTATCCGGGGCCCGGACTGAAGCTTTCTTT. Protein: CASLSGARTEAFF.

This chain uses TRBV7-8 with TRBJ2-7; either TRBD1 or TRBD2 may fit D (5 bases each). Germline CDR1 is SGHVS and CDR2 is FQNEAQ. The CDR3 loop spans 14 amino acids. V was clipped by 4 bases and J by 1 base, with 11 bases between them. The CDR3 loop is CASSSGDGSYEQYF. The CDR3 DNA sequence: TGTGCCAGCAGCTCCGGGGACGGATCCTACGAGCAGTACTTC.

The genes are TRBV27 and TRBJ2-4; the D gene is possibly TRBD1 (6 bases). There are 13 residues in the CDR3. From germline, CDR1 is MNHEY and CDR2 SMNVEV (reference sequence). V lost 5 bases and J 6 bases, leaving 11 bases between the germline ends. In DNA, the CDR3 is TGTGCCAGCAGTCCCCCGGACAGAAACATTCAGTACTTC. This encodes CASSPPDRNIQYF.

The chain couples TRBV5-4 to TRBJ1-5, with 7 bases fitting TRBD1. V gave up 5 bases and J gave up 2 bases; unmatched junction bases: 4. The V gene's germline CDR1 is SGHNT and CDR2 YYREEE (reference sequence). This CDR3 spans 14 amino acids. The CDR3 DNA is TGTGCCAGCAGTCCCGGGACAGGCAATCAGCCCCAGCATTTT. Encoded protein: CASSPGTGNQPQHF.

CDR3 bases: TGTGCCACGAAGGGCCAGGCGGCGGGCTCGTACGAGCAGTACTTC. Translated, it gives CATKGQAAGSYEQYF. The chain has TRBV15 and TRBJ2-7; possible D gene TRBD2, 5 bases. Trimming removed 9 bases from V and 4 bases from J, with 22 bases in between. This CDR3 has 15 residues. Germline values: CDR1 LNHNV, CDR2 YYDKDF (reference sequence).

CDR3 loop: CASSKDRGPQPQHF. In DNA, the CDR3 is TGTGCCAGCAGTAAGGACAGGGGGCCTCAGCCCCAGCATTTT. J is TRBJ1-5 and V is TRBV2; 11 bases match TRBD1. CDR1 SNHLY and CDR2 FYNNEI come from the germline V gene. The CDR3 covers 14 residues. Trimming removed 5 bases from V and 6 bases from J; junction bases left unmatched: 3.

The CDR3 region is CASSPGGAQSSYEQYF. As DNA, the CDR3 is TGTGCCAGCAGCCCGGGGGGGGCCCAGAGCTCCTACGAGCAGTACTTC. The J gene is TRBJ2-7, the V gene TRBV5-4, with 8 bases lining up with TRBD2. This CDR3 region has 16 residues. V gave up 4 bases and J gave up 0 bases; unmatched junction bases: 9. The V gene's germline CDR1 is SGHNT and CDR2 YYREEE (reference sequence).

The chain joins TRBV3-1 (or the pseudogene TRBV3-2) to TRBJ2-5; unclear D gene. Germline V CDR1 and CDR2: LGHDT, YNNKEL (reference sequence). With 0 bases removed from V and 5 bases from J, the gap between germline ends came to 4 bases. The CDR3 has 12 amino acids. The CDR3: CASSQEVETQYF. DNA of the CDR3: TGTGCCAGCAGCCAAGAGGTTGAGACCCAGTACTTC.

The CDR3 DNA follows: TGTGCCAGTACCCAGCGGGGAGGGCGACCCTCGGGGGCCAACGTCCTGACTTTC. Amino acid sequence: CASTQRGGRPSGANVLTF. J is TRBJ2-6 and V is TRBV19, with 7 nucleotides matching TRBD2. The CDR3 is made up of 18 amino acids. V was pared by 7 bases and J by 4 bases, with 16 bases of the junction left unmatched. From germline, CDR1 is LNHDA and CDR2 SQIVND (reference sequence).

CDR3 DNA: TGTGCCAGCAGTGAAGCAGGGCAGGGGAATTCACCCCTCCACTTT. Protein product: CASSEAGQGNSPLHF. The chain has TRBV6-1 and TRBJ1-6; D is perhaps TRBD1 (6 bases). Trimming stripped 0 bases from V and 7 bases from J, with 10 bases between. The germline V gene encodes CDR1 MNHNS and CDR2 SASEGT. This CDR3 is built from 15 residues.

The chain joins TRBV5-1 to TRBJ2-7; D unresolved. Germline CDR1 SGHRS, CDR2 YFSETQ. Trimming shortened V by 4 bases and J by 4 bases, and 12 bases separated the two germline ends. This CDR3 has 13 amino acids. This CDR3 reads CASSTSPGYEQYF. Written as DNA, the CDR3 is TGCGCCAGCAGCACGAGTCCCGGTTACGAGCAGTACTTC.

This clone occurred once. The CDR3 DNA is TGTGCCAGCAGCACAGGGTCCTACGAGCAGTACTTC. Residues: CASSTGSYEQYF. The chain couples TRBV7-9 to TRBJ2-7; possibly TRBD1 for D (6 bases). Trimming left V 5 bases short and J 1 base short, with 6 bases between. This CDR3 has 12 amino acids. The germline gives CDR1 SEHNR, CDR2 FQNEAQ (reference sequence).

This chain joins TRBV19 and TRBJ2-2; D remains ambiguous. The germline CDR1 and CDR2 sequences are LNHDA and SQIVND (reference sequence). The CDR3 covers 13 residues. V shed 0 bases and J shed 6 bases, with 5 bases lying between them. This CDR3 is CASSIDGPGELFF. The CDR3 nucleotides are TGTGCCAGTAGTATAGACGGACCCGGGGAGCTGTTTTTT.

The rearrangement uses TRBV9 and TRBJ2-7, with 7 bases lining up with TRBD1. Trimming cost V 5 bases and J 2 bases; bases outside gene matches: 7. The CDR3 length is 14 residues. Germline-derived CDR1 and CDR2 are SGDLS and YYNGEE. The CDR3, as DNA: TGTGCCAGCAGGCCCGGACAGGTGCCCTACGAGCAGTACTTC. As protein: CASRPGQVPYEQYF.

The J gene is TRBJ2-7, the V gene TRBV28, with D perhaps matching TRBD1 (6 bases). The CDR3 consists of 14 residues. CDR1 and CDR2 (germline): MDHEN, SYDVKM. V lost 6 bases and J lost 4, with 16 bases in between. The CDR3 DNA reads as TGTGCCAGCAGCCCTACAAGGGGGAAGTACGAGCAGTACTTC. Encoded protein: CASSPTRGKYEQYF.